This T cell receptor beta chain was observed in a study of blood T cell repertoires in COVID-19. Overall study: Samples of COVID-19 (acute and convalescent) were obtained from the United States, Italy and Spain. PBMCs, B-cell-depleted T cells, or T cells provided the cDNA or gDNA that made up the material.

In the authors' workflow: Reference gene primer amplification yielded estimated nucleated cell counts. Sequencing used immunoSEQ multiplex PCR; TCRdb keeps in-frame clones, though not all of them. The DNA gave D and trimming, while V, J and clone size come from that table. Here the sample spans about 67,000 clones, roughly 87% being singletons. This clone was picked up one time. What was sequenced was peripheral blood. This sequence was found in an elderly woman with acute or convalescent COVID-19.

CDR3 amino acids: CASSYSRGYTQYF. The CDR3 DNA sequence: TGTGCCAGCAGTTACTCTCGGGGTTATACGCAGTATTTT. The chain links TRBV6-6 to TRBJ2-3, with D possibly TRBD2 on 5 matching bases. The CDR3 loop spans 13 amino acids. Germline V gives CDR1 MNHNY, CDR2 SVGAGI (reference sequence). The V end lost 0 bases, the J end lost 7 bases, and 8 bases lay between the germline ends.